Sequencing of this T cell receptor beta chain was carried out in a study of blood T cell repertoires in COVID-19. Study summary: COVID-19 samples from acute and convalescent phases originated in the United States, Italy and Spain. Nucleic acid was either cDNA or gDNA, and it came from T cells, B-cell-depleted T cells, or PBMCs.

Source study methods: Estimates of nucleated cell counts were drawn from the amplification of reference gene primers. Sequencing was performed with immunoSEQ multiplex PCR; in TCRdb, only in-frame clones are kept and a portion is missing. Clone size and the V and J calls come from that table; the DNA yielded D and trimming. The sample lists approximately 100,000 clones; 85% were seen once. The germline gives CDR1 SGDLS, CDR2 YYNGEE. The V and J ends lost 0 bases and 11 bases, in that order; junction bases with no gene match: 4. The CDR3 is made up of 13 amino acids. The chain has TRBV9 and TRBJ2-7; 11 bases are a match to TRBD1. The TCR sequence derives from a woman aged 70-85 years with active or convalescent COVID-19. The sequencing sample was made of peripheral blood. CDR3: CASSVAGTGGKYF. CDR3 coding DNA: TGTGCCAGCAGCGTAGCTGGGACAGGGGGGAAGTACTTC.